This T cell receptor beta chain was found in a study of spatial heterogeneity in lung cancer. Documented time point: sample taken at primary tumor resection. There are 16 residues in the CDR3. The trim removed 0 bases at V and 7 bases at J, leaving 5 bases unmatched. Per germline, CDR1 MGHRA and CDR2 YSYEKL. From the 5' RACE reads, TCRdb called clonotypes with MiXCR, one entry per CDR3 protein. This sample has some 6,000 distinct CDR3 sequences, with about 8.9% found just once. This clonotype has a count of ten or more. Its matching antigen is unknown. The study's findings and limits: How many expanded intratumoral alpha and beta TCRs were present tracked the tumor mutation count, which was a count of nonsynonymous mutations.

This specimen consisted of lung tumor tissue, obtained at surgery. The TCR sequence derives from a female donor with early-stage non-small cell lung cancer. This chain links TRBV4-1 with TRBJ2-2; the match to TRBD2 covers 10 bases. This chain's CDR3 is CASSQELAGVGGELFF. The DNA for the CDR3 is TGCGCCAGCAGCCAAGAGCTAGCGGGGGTGGGCGGGGAGCTGTTTTTT.